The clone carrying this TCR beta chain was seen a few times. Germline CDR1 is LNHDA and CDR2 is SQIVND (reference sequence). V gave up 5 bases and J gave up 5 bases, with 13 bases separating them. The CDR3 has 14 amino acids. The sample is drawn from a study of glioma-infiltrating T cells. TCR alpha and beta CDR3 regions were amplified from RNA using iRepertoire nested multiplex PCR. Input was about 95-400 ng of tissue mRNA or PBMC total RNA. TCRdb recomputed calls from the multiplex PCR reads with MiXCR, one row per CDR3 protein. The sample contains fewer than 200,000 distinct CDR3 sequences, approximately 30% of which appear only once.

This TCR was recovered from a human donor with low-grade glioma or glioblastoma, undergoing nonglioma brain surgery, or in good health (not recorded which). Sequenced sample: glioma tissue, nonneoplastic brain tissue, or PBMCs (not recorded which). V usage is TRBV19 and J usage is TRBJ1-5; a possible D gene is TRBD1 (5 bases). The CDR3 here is CASSYRGEDQPQHF. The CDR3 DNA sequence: TGTGCCAGTAGTTACCGGGGGGAGGATCAGCCCCAGCATTTT. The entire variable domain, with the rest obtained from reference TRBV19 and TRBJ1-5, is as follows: DGGITQSPKYLFRKEGQNVTLSCEQNLNHDAMYWYRQDPGQGLRLIYYSQIVNDFQKGDIAEGYSVSREKKESFPLTVTSAQKNPTAFYLCASSYRGEDQPQHFGDGTRLSIL.